The 5 T cell receptor beta chains in this list originate from one sample, sequenced in a study of blood T cell repertoires in COVID-19. Profiling relied on immunoSEQ multiplex PCR, and the TCRdb table lists in-frame clones only, not all of them. In the table there are 400,000 to 550,000 clones, about 89% of which are singletons. Specimen: peripheral blood. The receptors derive from a woman in her 30s with acute or convalescent COVID-19.

On this clone: Mismatch with germline at one junction end may stem from a read error. The chain is built from TRBV2 and TRBJ2-1, with D possibly being TRBD2 (6 bases). The CDR3 length is 12 residues. Germline-derived CDR1 and CDR2 are SNHLY and FYNNEI. This CDR3 is CASSKDGGGTLF. The CDR3, as DNA: TGTGCCAGCAGTAAAGACGGGGGAGGCACACTCTTC.

This clone was seen more than once but under ten times. The chain recombines TRBV6-5 with TRBJ2-1; a weak D match, TRBD2 (6 bases). This CDR3 contains 11 residues. V was cut by 5 bases and J by 14 bases, with 13 bases left in between. Germline V gene lookup returns CDR1 MNHEY and CDR2 SVGAGI. The CDR3 DNA sequence: TGTGCCAGCAGTATCCGGGAGAGGGAGTTCTTC. Protein product: CASSIREREFF.

The J gene is TRBJ1-4, the V gene TRBV19; a weak D match, TRBD1 (6 bases). Germline values: CDR1 LNHDA, CDR2 SQIVND (reference sequence). This CDR3 region has 15 residues. With 8 bases removed from V and 0 bases from J, the gap between germline ends came to 13 bases. CDR3 residues: CASSDRRATNEKLFF. CDR3 in DNA: TGTGCCAGTTCGGACAGACGTGCAACTAATGAAAAACTGTTTTTT.

The table lists this clone with a few counts. V is TRBV3-1 (or the pseudogene TRBV3-2) and J is TRBJ1-6; a weak D match, TRBD1 (5 bases). This CDR3 region has 12 residues. Trimming cost V 7 bases and J 12 bases, with 13 bases left between them. Germline V lookup: CDR1 LGHDT, CDR2 YNNKEL (reference sequence). The CDR3 DNA reads as TGTGCCAGCACCACAATAGGGGAACCCCTCCACTTT. Residues: CASTTIGEPLHF.

The chain is built from TRBV27 and TRBJ1-6; D not resolved. CDR1 is MNHEY and CDR2 is SMNVEV in the germline V gene (reference sequence). CDR3 size: 15 residues. The V gene lost 6 bases and the J gene lost 7 bases, with 16 bases spanning the gap. CDR3 sequence: CASSPDQALNSPLHF. CDR3 sequence (DNA): TGTGCCAGCAGCCCCGACCAGGCCCTAAATTCACCCCTCCACTTT.